This record concerns one TCR beta chain sequence. 200 to 250 ng DNA, about 33,000 T cell genomes, went into each sorted-subset replicate PCR. Assay: immunoSEQ multiplex PCR; the TCRdb copy retains only in-frame clones and omits some. This sample yields some 1.1 million clones, of which about 72% are seen a single time; 0.7% to 0.95% belongs to the top ten. These data belong to a study of shared clonotypes between healthy human individuals. CDR3 length: 12 residues. The V and J ends lost 4 bases and 5 bases respectively, with 5 bases between them. Looked up from germline, CDR1 is SGHAT and CDR2 is FQNNGV.

J is TRBJ2-2 and V is TRBV11-2; unclear D gene. Sequenced material: memory CD4+ T cells from PBMCs. Noted subset: CD45RA-negative fraction. The sequence came from a man aged 18 to 30 in good health. Some clones in this sample may be carry-over from other donors' samples. CDR3 in amino acids: CASSSVTGELFF. In nucleotides, the CDR3 is TGTGCCAGCAGCTCGGTGACCGGGGAGCTGTTTTTT.